These 12 T cell receptor beta chains were sequenced from one sample in a study of memory B cells and T cells in multiple sclerosis. Sequencing was performed with immunoSEQ multiplex PCR; in TCRdb, only in-frame clones are kept and a portion is missing. The sample has about 45,000 clones; roughly four fifths are singletons. Their antigens are not known. Separate sequencing covered autoproliferating (CFSE-dim) and non-proliferating (CFSE-high) T cells from stimulus-free culture. Cultures began with approximately 4.5x10^7 CFSE-labeled PBMCs, unstimulated for about 7 days, with replicate wells pooled. Input material: PBMCs from blood kept in culture. The receptors originated from a human donor with multiple sclerosis.

This chain joins TRBV19 and TRBJ1-4; 7 nucleotides line up with TRBD1. The CDR3 sequence is 14 residues long. CDR1 is LNHDA and CDR2 is SQIVND in the germline V gene (reference sequence). With V trimmed by 6 bases and J by 8 bases, 9 bases remained unmatched. Here the CDR3 DNA reads TGTGCCAGTAGCCTCCCGGGACAGCCAGAAAAACTGTTTTTT. Translating it yields CASSLPGQPEKLFF.

V gene TRBV5-1 combines with J gene TRBJ2-2, with D perhaps matching TRBD1 or TRBD2 (6 bases each). Germline-derived CDR1 and CDR2 are SGHRS and YFSETQ. The CDR3 length is 16 residues. The V gene lost 0 bases and the J gene lost 4 bases, with 13 bases spanning the gap. CDR3 loop: CASSLEGGSGTGELFF. CDR3 bases: TGCGCCAGCAGCTTGGAGGGGGGCTCGGGCACCGGGGAGCTGTTTTTT.

This clone was counted a single time. The chain uses TRBV5-6 and TRBJ2-7, with D possibly called TRBD1 or TRBD2 (5 bases each). Germline CDR1 SGHDT, CDR2 YYEEEE. Trimming cost V 2 bases and J 1 base, with 13 bases left between them. The CDR3 has 15 residues. The CDR3 reads CASSFGGPSSYEQYF. DNA of the CDR3: TGTGCCAGCAGCTTTGGGGGACCGTCTTCCTACGAGCAGTACTTC.

The chain uses TRBV2 and TRBJ1-1; D not resolved. Trimming took off 11 bases at V and 8 bases at J, with 21 bases between the two ends. Per the germline V gene, CDR1 is SNHLY and CDR2 is FYNNEI. This CDR3 is built from 13 residues. CDR3 loop: CAALEVTGREAFF. CDR3 bases: TGTGCCGCCTTGGAGGTTACGGGCAGGGAAGCTTTCTTT.

The V and J genes are TRBV2 and TRBJ1-6; D perhaps matches TRBD1 (5 bases). The V end was cut by 4 bases, the J end by 8 bases, with 6 bases between. Germline V lookup: CDR1 SNHLY, CDR2 FYNNEI. The CDR3 is 12 amino acids. CDR3 DNA sequence: TGTGCCAGCAGTGTAGGGGATTCACCCCTCCACTTT. Translating gives CASSVGDSPLHF.

This chain connects TRBV15 to TRBJ1-6; D might be TRBD1 (5 bases). Germline loops: CDR1 LNHNV, CDR2 YYDKDF (reference sequence). V gave up 5 bases and J gave up 10 bases, with 18 bases separating them. The CDR3 runs to 15 residues. CDR3 nucleotides: TGTGCCACCAGCGCACCTTCGCGGGGGGAATCACCCCTCCACTTT. Its protein product is CATSAPSRGESPLHF.

The chain has TRBV11-2 and TRBJ1-1; D remains ambiguous. With 2 bases removed from V and 4 bases from J, the gap between germline ends came to 11 bases. CDR1 and CDR2 (germline): SGHAT, FQNNGV. CDR3 size: 14 residues. The CDR3 here is CASSLNRVGTEAFF. Written as DNA, the CDR3 is TGTGCCAGCAGCTTAAACCGGGTGGGCACTGAAGCTTTCTTT.

This clone was seen just once. V gene TRBV18 combines with J gene TRBJ1-2; 8 bases are shared with TRBD1. CDR1 KGHSH and CDR2 LQKENI come from the germline V gene. V trimming: 6 bases; J trimming: 4 bases; junction bases outside the gene matches: 7. This CDR3 spans 14 amino acids. The DNA of the CDR3 is TGTGCCAGCTCTCCGTCGACAGGGGCCTATGGCTACACCTTC. Its protein product is CASSPSTGAYGYTF.

This chain connects TRBV6-5 to TRBJ2-2, with D tentatively TRBD1 (6 bases). V was pared by 6 bases and J by 3 bases, with 8 bases between. The CDR3 is made up of 13 amino acids. Germline assignment: CDR1 MNHEY and CDR2 SVGAGI. CDR3 in DNA: TGTGCCAGCAGGGACAGCGACACCGGGGAGCTGTTTTTT. This gives the protein CASRDSDTGELFF.

The gene calls are TRBV28 and TRBJ2-1; D possibly corresponds to TRBD2 (5 bases). The ends were cut back, 2 bases at V and 7 bases at J, with 6 bases in the middle. CDR1 is MDHEN and CDR2 is SYDVKM in the germline V gene. CDR3 length: 12 amino acids. In nucleotides, the CDR3 is TGTGCCAGCAGTTTACGGAGGAATGAGCAGTTCTTC. This codes for CASSLRRNEQFF.

J is TRBJ2-3 and V is TRBV9; D is unresolved. The germline CDR1 and CDR2 sequences are SGDLS and YYNGEE. The CDR3 runs to 12 residues. V lost 0 bases to trimming and J lost 6 bases, with 5 bases between them. The CDR3, as DNA: TGTGCCAGCAGCGTAGACTCCGATACGCAGTATTTT. This encodes CASSVDSDTQYF.

This clone has a handful of counts. V gene TRBV6-1 combines with J gene TRBJ1-3, with no clear D. This CDR3 comprises 13 residues. Germline loops: CDR1 MNHNS, CDR2 SASEGT. V lost 6 bases to trimming and J lost 2 bases, with 8 bases between them. CDR3 amino acids: CASSPDPGNTIYF. The CDR3 nucleotides read TGTGCCAGCAGCCCGGACCCTGGAAACACCATATATTTT.